The rows below give T cell receptor beta chains drawn from one sample of a study of blood T cells in healthy people across ages. TCRdb itself ran the 5' RACE reads through MiXCR, one entry per CDR3 protein. The data contain 700,000 to 850,000 distinct CDR3 sequences, around 34% of them singletons. Sequenced sample: blood. The receptors stem from a man younger than 35 in good health. The conserved cysteine and the conserved F or W are not part of the CDR3 here.

cdr3_aa	j_call	v_call	cdr3_length
ASKEAEYFQETQY	TRBJ2-5	TRBV7-2	13
ASSVRGTDTQY	TRBJ2-3	TRBV12-3/TRBV12-4	11
ASSVGAGAEQY	TRBJ2-5	TRBV9	11
ASRGDRRILGPQH	TRBJ1-5	TRBV2	13
ASGLVLGYNEQF	TRBJ2-1	TRBV12-5	12
SARASMVDGYT	TRBJ1-2	TRBV20-1	11
ASSHPAAGGITDTQY	TRBJ2-3	TRBV4-1	15
SVEGLLAGGGYNEQF	TRBJ2-1	TRBV29-1	15
ASSPRKLPGEGTQY	TRBJ2-5	TRBV18	14
ASSQEGAGIMNTEAF	TRBJ1-1	TRBV4-2	15
ATSEYIPLSASYGYT	TRBJ1-2	TRBV24-1	15
ASSADRGAVSYEQY	TRBJ2-7	TRBV10-1	14
ASSQEGPRETQY	TRBJ2-5	TRBV4-2	12
ASSLKGETQF	TRBJ2-1	TRBV12-3/TRBV12-4	10
ASSTSRGSPLH	TRBJ1-6	TRBV14	11
ASSFFLADSYNEQF	TRBJ2-1	TRBV5-6	14
ASRIGFEETQY	TRBJ2-5	TRBV25-1	11
ASSDGPRNQPQH	TRBJ1-5	TRBV4-1	12
ASSENLGPNTEAF	TRBJ1-1	TRBV9	13
ASSEEVSAYEQY	TRBJ2-7	TRBV12-3/TRBV12-4	12
ASSLGQDSPLH	TRBJ1-6	TRBV4-3	11
ATSDLVAGGSTDTQY	TRBJ2-3	TRBV24-1	15
ASSQGTGADQPQH	TRBJ1-5	TRBV3-1	13
ASSLPGTGHGYT	TRBJ1-2	TRBV5-6	12
SVLQGRVGY	TRBJ2-5	TRBV29-1	9
AREALAGIDTQY	TRBJ2-3	TRBV7-9	12
ATSRELGTGWSEQF	TRBJ2-1	TRBV15	14
ASSVGQGRDQPQH	TRBJ1-5	TRBV9	13
ASSRPGPYGYT	TRBJ1-2	TRBV7-2	11
ASSLKGTVAY	TRBJ2-7	TRBV12-3/TRBV12-4	10
ASSFGQYTQY	TRBJ2-3	TRBV12-3/TRBV12-4	10
ASSLHFRQGERQPQH	TRBJ1-5	TRBV4-3	15
ASSSASNTGELF	TRBJ2-2	TRBV12-3/TRBV12-4	12
ASSRRWGATDNEQF	TRBJ2-1	TRBV4-2	14
ASSQDWDQYEQY	TRBJ2-7	TRBV4-2	12